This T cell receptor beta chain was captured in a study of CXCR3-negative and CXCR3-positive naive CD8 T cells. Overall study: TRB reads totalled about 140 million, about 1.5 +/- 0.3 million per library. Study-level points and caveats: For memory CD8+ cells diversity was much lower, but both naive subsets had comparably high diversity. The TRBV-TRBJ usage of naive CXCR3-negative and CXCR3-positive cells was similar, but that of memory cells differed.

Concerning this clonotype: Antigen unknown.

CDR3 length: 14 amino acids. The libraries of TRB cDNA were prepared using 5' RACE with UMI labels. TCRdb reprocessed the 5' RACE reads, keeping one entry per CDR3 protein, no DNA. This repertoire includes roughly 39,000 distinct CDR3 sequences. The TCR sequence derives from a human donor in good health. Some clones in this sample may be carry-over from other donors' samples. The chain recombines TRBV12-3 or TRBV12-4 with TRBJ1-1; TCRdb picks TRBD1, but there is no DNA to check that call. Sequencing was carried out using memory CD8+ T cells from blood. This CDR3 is CASSLGVSWTEAFF.